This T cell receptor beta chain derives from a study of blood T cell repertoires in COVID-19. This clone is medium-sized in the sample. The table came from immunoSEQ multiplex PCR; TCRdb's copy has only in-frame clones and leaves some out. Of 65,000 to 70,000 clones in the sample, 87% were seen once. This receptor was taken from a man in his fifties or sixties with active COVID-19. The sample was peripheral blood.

The CDR3 DNA sequence: TGTGCCAGCAGCGGCCGGACAGGGAGGGATGAGCAGTTCTTC. Its translation: CASSGRTGRDEQFF. The rearrangement links TRBV4-2 to TRBJ2-1, with a possible D match to TRBD1 (8 bases). In germline, CDR1 is LGHNA, CDR2 YNFKEQ. Trimming took 5 bases from V and 8 from J, leaving 16 bases between them. This CDR3 region has 14 residues.